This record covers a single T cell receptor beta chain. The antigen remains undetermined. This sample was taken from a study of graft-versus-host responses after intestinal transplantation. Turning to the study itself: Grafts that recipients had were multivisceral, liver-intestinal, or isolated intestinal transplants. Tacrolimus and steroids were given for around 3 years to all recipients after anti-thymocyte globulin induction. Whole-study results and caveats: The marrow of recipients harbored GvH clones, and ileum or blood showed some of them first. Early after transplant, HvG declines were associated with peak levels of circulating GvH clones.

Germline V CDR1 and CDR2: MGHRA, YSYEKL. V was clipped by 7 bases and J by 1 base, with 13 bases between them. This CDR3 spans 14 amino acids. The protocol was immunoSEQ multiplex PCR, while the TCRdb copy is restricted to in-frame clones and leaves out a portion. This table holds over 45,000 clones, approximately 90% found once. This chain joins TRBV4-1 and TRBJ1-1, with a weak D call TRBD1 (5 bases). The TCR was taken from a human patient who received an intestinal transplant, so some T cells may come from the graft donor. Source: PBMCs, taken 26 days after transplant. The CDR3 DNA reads TGCGCCAGCACCCACGGGGGGGGGAACACTGAAGCTTTCTTT. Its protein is CASTHGGGNTEAFF.